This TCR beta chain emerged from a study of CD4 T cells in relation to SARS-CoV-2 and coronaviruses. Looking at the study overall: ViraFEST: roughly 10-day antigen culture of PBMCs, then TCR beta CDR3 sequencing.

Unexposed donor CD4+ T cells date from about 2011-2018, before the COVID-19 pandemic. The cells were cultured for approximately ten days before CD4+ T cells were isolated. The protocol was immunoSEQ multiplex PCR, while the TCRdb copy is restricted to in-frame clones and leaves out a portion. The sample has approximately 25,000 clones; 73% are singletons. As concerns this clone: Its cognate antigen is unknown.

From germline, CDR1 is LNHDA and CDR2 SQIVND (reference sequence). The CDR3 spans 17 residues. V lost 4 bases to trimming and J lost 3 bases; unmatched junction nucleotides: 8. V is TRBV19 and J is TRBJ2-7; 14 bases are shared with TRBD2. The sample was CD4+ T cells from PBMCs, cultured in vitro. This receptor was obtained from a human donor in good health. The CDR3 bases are TGTGCCAGTAGTAGAGACCCGGGACTAGCGGGGGACTACGAGCAGTACTTC. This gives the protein CASSRDPGLAGDYEQYF.